The entry below gives a single TCR beta chain sequence along with its context. No antigen is known for it. The entry originates in a study of cytomegalovirus exposure and HLA in healthy donors. Study information: One earlier analysis, a look at about 179 million T cells, found some 100 million unique TCR beta sequences.

Whole-study findings and limits: A later analysis associated 15,000 to 20,000 TCR beta sequences with HLA alleles at a 0.05 false discovery rate.

The V gene lost 7 bases and the J gene lost 6 bases, with 15 bases spanning the gap. This CDR3 is built from 14 residues. CDR1 LNHNV and CDR2 YYDKDF come from the germline V gene (reference sequence). A multiplex PCR was run with 60 Vbeta primers and 13 Jbeta primers. Assay: immunoSEQ multiplex PCR; the TCRdb copy retains only in-frame clones and omits some. The table has around 120,000 clones, 70% to 85% seen once; the top ten hold 3.1%. This chain uses TRBV15 with TRBJ2-2; perhaps TRBD2 as D (5 bases). The sequence was collected from a middle-aged woman in good health and CMV-seronegative. Sample: PBMCs. The CDR3 sequence is CATTRVRAAGELFF. The DNA of the CDR3 is TGTGCCACCACCCGCGTGCGGGCGGCCGGGGAGCTGTTTTTT.